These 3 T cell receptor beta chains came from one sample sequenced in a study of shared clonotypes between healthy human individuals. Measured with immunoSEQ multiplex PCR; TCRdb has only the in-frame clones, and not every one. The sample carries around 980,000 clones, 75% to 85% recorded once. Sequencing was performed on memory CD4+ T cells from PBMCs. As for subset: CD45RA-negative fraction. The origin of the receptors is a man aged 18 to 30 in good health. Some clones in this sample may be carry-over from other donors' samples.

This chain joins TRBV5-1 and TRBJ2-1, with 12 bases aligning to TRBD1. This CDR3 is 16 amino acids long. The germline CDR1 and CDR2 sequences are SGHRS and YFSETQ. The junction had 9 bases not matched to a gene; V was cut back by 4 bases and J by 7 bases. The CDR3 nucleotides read TGCGCCAGCAGCCAACAGGGACAGGGGGCGGGAAATGAGCAGTTCTTC. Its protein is CASSQQGQGAGNEQFF.

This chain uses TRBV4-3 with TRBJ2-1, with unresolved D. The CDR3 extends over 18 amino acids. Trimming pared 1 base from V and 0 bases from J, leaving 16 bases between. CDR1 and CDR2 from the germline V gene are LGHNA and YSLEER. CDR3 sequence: CASSQAFGSSSSYNEQFF. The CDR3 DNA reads TGCGCCAGCAGCCAAGCGTTTGGTAGCTCGAGCTCCTACAATGAGCAGTTCTTC.

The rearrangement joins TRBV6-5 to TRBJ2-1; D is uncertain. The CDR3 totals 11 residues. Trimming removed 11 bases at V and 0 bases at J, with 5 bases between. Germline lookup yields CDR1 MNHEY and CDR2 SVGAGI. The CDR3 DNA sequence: TGTGCCTGCGCCTCCTACAATGAGCAGTTCTTC. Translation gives CACASYNEQFF.